This T cell receptor beta chain stems from a study of cytomegalovirus exposure and HLA in healthy donors. Nominally healthy donors provided the samples, though records likely missed some immune exposures. With 60 Vbeta and 13 Jbeta primers, the PCR was carried out. Clones were sequenced by immunoSEQ multiplex PCR, and TCRdb holds only the in-frame ones, with some missing. The profile covers approximately 140,000 clones, with 70% to 85% appearing a single time and 2.5% to 3% taken by the ten largest. On this clone: The antigen remains unidentified.

The CDR3 contains 15 residues. Trimming shortened V by 1 base and J by 4 bases, and 12 bases separated the two germline ends. Germline V lookup: CDR1 SGHRS, CDR2 YFSETQ. Study-wide results and caveats: In a later analysis, CMV-associated beta chains were mostly HLA-associated, it appeared. In an earlier analysis, about 87% or about 30%: the productive usage of most TCR beta V segments.

The chain links TRBV5-1 to TRBJ1-3, with D perhaps TRBD1 (6 bases). The clonotype was recovered from a boy younger than 10 in good health and CMV-seronegative. Sequencing was carried out using PBMCs. CDR3 loop: CASSLKQGEGNTIYF. The CDR3, as DNA: TGCGCCAGCAGCTTGAAACAGGGAGAAGGAAACACCATATATTTT.